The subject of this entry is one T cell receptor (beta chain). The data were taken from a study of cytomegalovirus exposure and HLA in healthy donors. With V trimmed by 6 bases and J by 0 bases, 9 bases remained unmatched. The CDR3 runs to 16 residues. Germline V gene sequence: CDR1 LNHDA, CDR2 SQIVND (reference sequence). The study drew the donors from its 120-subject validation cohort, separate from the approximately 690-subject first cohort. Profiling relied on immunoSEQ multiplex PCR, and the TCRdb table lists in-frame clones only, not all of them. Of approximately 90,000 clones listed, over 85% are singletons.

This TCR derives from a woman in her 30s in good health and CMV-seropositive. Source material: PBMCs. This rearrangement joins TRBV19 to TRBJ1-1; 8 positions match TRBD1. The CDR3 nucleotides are TGTGCCAGTAGGTCCGGGACAGGCTCGATGAACACTGAAGCTTTCTTT. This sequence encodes CASRSGTGSMNTEAFF. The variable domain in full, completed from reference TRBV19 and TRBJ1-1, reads DGGITQSPKYLFRKEGQNVTLSCEQNLNHDAMYWYRQDPGQGLRLIYYSQIVNDFQKGDIAEGYSVSREKKESFPLTVTSAQKNPTAFYLCASRSGTGSMNTEAFFGQGTRLTVV.